This T cell receptor beta chain was observed in a study of vaccination effects on CD4 cells after COVID-19. Across the study: Each person got two doses of an mRNA SARS-CoV-2 vaccine, BNT162b2 or mRNA-1273.

Remarks on this clone: What it binds is unknown.

Expansion of antigen-specific CD4+ T cells with viral peptide pools was carried out by the ViraFEST assay before sequencing. When about ten days of culture had elapsed, CD4+ T cells were isolated. Nucleocapsid antibodies stayed negative before and after vaccination, showing no earlier SARS-CoV-2 infection. Clones were sequenced by immunoSEQ multiplex PCR, and TCRdb holds only the in-frame ones, with some missing. The sample shows 20,000 to 25,000 clones, roughly 72% of them seen only once. Regarding the study as a whole: Late post-vaccination, clones induced by infection and those induced by vaccine underwent marked clonal contraction. Healthy vaccinees' vaccine-induced clones included only 1 of 255 that recognized common cold coronaviruses. A shortage of convalescent patients and an absence of early post-infection timepoints characterized the study.

The sample was CD4+ T cells from PBMCs cultured with HCoV-NL63 spike peptides, taken before COVID-19 vaccination. This receptor was obtained from a human donor who received a COVID-19 vaccine.

The CDR3 reads CASSLSGTSGNEQFF. In nucleotides, the CDR3 is TGTGCCAGCAGCTTGTCTGGCACTAGCGGAAATGAGCAGTTCTTC. This chain joins TRBV5-4 and TRBJ2-1, with TRBD2 identical over 8 bases. Trimming took 1 base from V and 7 from J; bases not matched to a gene: 7. Germline V gene lookup returns CDR1 SGHNT and CDR2 YYREEE (reference sequence). There are 15 residues in the CDR3.